One and the same sample provided the 18 T cell receptor beta chains below, sequenced in a study of CD8 T cells in ankylosing spondylitis. Study observations and caveats: What appeared characteristic of ankylosing spondylitis blood was a TCR beta motif of 7 or 8 highly homologous variants.

These TCRs are of unknown antigen specificity. MiXCR, run by TCRdb on the 5' RACE reads, gives a single entry per CDR3 protein. The data show 500,000 to 650,000 distinct CDR3 sequences, about 5% seen once. The sequencing sample was made of blood, either unsorted or a sorted T cell fraction (not recorded which). The receptors originated from a male donor with ankylosing spondylitis.

This clonotype was found many times. The gene calls are TRBV3-1 and TRBJ2-1, with 10 bases identical to TRBD2. In germline, CDR1 is LGHDT, CDR2 YNNKEL (reference sequence). This CDR3 is built from 16 residues. Unmatched junction bases numbered 9, after V lost 5 bases and J lost 5 bases. CDR3 nucleotides: TGTGCCAGCAGCTCCCTAGCGGGAGATCGGGACAATGAGCAGTTCTTC. Its translation is CASSSLAGDRDNEQFF.

This clonotype was detected many times. The chain recombines TRBV20-1 with TRBJ2-4; D may be TRBD2 (7 bases). The CDR3 is made up of 12 amino acids. Germline CDR1 and CDR2: DFQATT and SNEGSKA (reference sequence). The germline V and J ends were trimmed by 0 bases and 15 bases, with 15 bases remaining between them. The CDR3: CSARDYGGPSYF. The DNA for the CDR3 is TGCAGTGCTAGAGATTACGGGGGGCCCTCGTACTTC.

This clonotype was counted many times. V usage is TRBV7-9 and J usage is TRBJ1-4; 9 bases match TRBD1. V gave up 4 bases and J gave up 6 bases; unmatched junction bases: 9. The CDR3 length is 16 residues. Germline values: CDR1 SEHNR, CDR2 FQNEAQ (reference sequence). The CDR3 DNA sequence: TGTGCCAGCAGCTCCGGGACAGGGCGGTGGGATGAAAAACTGTTTTTT. Translation: CASSSGTGRWDEKLFF.

This clonotype was found many times. The J gene is TRBJ2-5, the V gene TRBV4-3, with 7 bases aligning to TRBD2. The junction had 5 bases not matched to a gene; V was cut back by 1 base and J by 3 bases. The germline V gene encodes CDR1 LGHNA and CDR2 YSLEER. The CDR3 is 15 amino acids. The CDR3 DNA sequence: TGCGCCAGCAGCCAAGTCCAGGGAGGGGAAGAGACCCAGTACTTC. As protein: CASSQVQGGEETQYF.

This clonotype came up many times. As DNA, the CDR3 is TGTGCCAGCAGCTTAAATAAAGGGTCGGGGGAGACCCAGTACTTC. Translated: CASSLNKGSGETQYF. This chain joins TRBV7-2 and TRBJ2-5, with D possibly being TRBD2 (5 bases). The CDR3 is 15 residues long. Germline V gives CDR1 SGHTA, CDR2 FQGNSA. V lost 2 bases, J lost 5 bases, and 15 bases lay in between.

V and J are TRBV5-1 and TRBJ1-6; D ambiguous. The CDR3 is made up of 13 amino acids. Germline CDR1 and CDR2: SGHRS and YFSETQ. Trimming stripped 1 base from V and 8 bases from J, with 7 bases between. The CDR3 region is CASSLTAYSPLHF. CDR3 bases: TGCGCCAGCAGCTTGACGGCTTATTCACCCCTCCACTTT. Full variable domain (rest looked up from reference TRBV5-1 and TRBJ1-6): KAGVTQTPRYLIKTRGQQVTLSCSPISGHRSVSWYQQTPGQGLQFLFEYFSETQRNKGNFPGRFSGRQFSNSRSEMNVSTLELGDSALYLCASSLTAYSPLHFGNGTRLTVT.

This clonotype is a singleton in its sample. J is TRBJ2-1 and V is TRBV20-1; the D is unclear. Germline-derived CDR1 and CDR2 are DFQATT and SNEGSKA (reference sequence). There are 18 residues in the CDR3. The V and J ends lost 2 bases and 4 bases respectively, with 24 bases between them. CDR3 DNA: TGCAGTGCTAGAAGGTCTCTAACCGGCCGTTACGTATACAATGAGCAGTTCTTC. Its protein is CSARRSLTGRYVYNEQFF.

This clonotype was seen repeatedly, ten times or more. This chain joins TRBV4-3 and TRBJ2-5; no clear D gene. V dropped 0 bases and J dropped 5 bases, with 13 bases sitting between them. Germline V gene sequence: CDR1 LGHNA, CDR2 YSLEER. This CDR3 region has 15 residues. The CDR3 protein is CASSQENGLLETQYF. The CDR3 DNA reads as TGCGCCAGCAGCCAAGAGAATGGATTGTTGGAGACCCAGTACTTC.

In its sample, this clonotype was seen a few times. One base away lies a much larger clone, so this may be a sequencing read error. The chain combines TRBV6-6 with TRBJ2-1; D ambiguous. From germline, CDR1 is MNHNY and CDR2 SVGAGI (reference sequence). This CDR3 contains 11 residues. CDR3 sequence: CASSGYSEQFF. The CDR3, as DNA: TGTGCCAGCAGCGGGTACAGTGAGCAGTTCTTC.

This clonotype was detected many times. The chain employs TRBV28 and TRBJ2-7, with 7 bases lining up with TRBD1. The CDR3 runs 15 residues. The V gene's germline CDR1 is MDHEN and CDR2 SYDVKM. V shed 5 bases and J 0 bases; nucleotides not matched to a gene: 7. The CDR3 coding sequence is TGTGCCAGCAGTACCACAGGGGAGAGCTCCTACGAGCAGTACTTC. Translating gives CASSTTGESSYEQYF.

This clonotype was seen many times. V is TRBV30 and J is TRBJ1-2, with 8 bases fitting TRBD1. From germline, CDR1 is GTSNPN and CDR2 SVGIG (reference sequence). The CDR3 has 12 amino acids. V shed 2 bases, J shed 8 bases, and the junction held 4 bases outside the gene matches. CDR3 sequence reads: CAWSPGGGGYTF. The DNA for the CDR3 is TGTGCCTGGAGTCCAGGGGGCGGAGGCTACACCTTC. The whole variable domain, remainder taken from reference TRBV30 and TRBJ1-2, is SQTIHQWPATLVQPVGSPLSLECTVEGTSNPNLYWYRQAAGRGLQLLFYSVGIGQISSEVPQNLSASRPQDRQFILSSKKLLLSDSGFYLCAWSPGGGGYTFGSGTRLTVV.

This clonotype has ten or more counts. The genes are TRBV12-3 or TRBV12-4 and TRBJ1-3, with D perhaps matching TRBD1 (5 bases). CDR3 length: 14 amino acids. The V gene lost 5 bases and the J gene lost 11 bases, with 19 bases spanning the gap. CDR3 amino acids: CASSIYPIGTPIYF. CDR3 nucleotides: TGTGCCAGCAGTATCTATCCAATTGGGACCCCCATATATTTT.

This clonotype was seen a handful of times. The J gene is TRBJ1-1, the V gene TRBV7-8, with D unresolved. V was trimmed by 3 bases and J by 1 base, leaving 12 bases between them. The CDR3 is made up of 15 amino acids. Looked up from germline, CDR1 is SGHVS and CDR2 is FQNEAQ. The chain's CDR3 is CASSFGRVRNTEAFF. The CDR3 region has the DNA TGTGCCAGCAGCTTCGGTAGGGTTCGGAACACTGAAGCTTTCTTT.

In its sample, this clonotype was seen a few times. This chain links TRBV29-1 with TRBJ1-3; the D gene is possibly TRBD1 (5 bases). V was trimmed by 6 bases and J by 3 bases, leaving 12 bases between them. Per germline, CDR1 SQVTM and CDR2 ANQGSEA. The CDR3 extends over 13 amino acids. CDR3 bases: TGCAGCGTGCGGGGGAGGTTTGGAAACACCATATATTTT. It yields the protein CSVRGRFGNTIYF.

This clonotype was seen repeatedly, ten times or more. J is TRBJ2-2 and V is TRBV11-2, with TRBD2 identical over 7 bases. The length of the CDR3 is 14 residues. With 5 bases clipped from V and 6 bases from J, the junction kept 6 bases outside the gene matches. Germline CDR1 is SGHAT and CDR2 is FQNNGV. The CDR3 reads CASSPLSGAGELFF. The CDR3 DNA follows: TGTGCCAGCAGCCCACTAAGCGGGGCCGGGGAGCTGTTTTTT. The complete variable domain, with remaining parts taken from reference TRBV11-2 and TRBJ2-2, reads EAGVAQSPRYKIIEKRQSVAFWCNPISGHATLYWYQQILGQGPKLLIQFQNNGVVDDSQLPKDRFSAERLKGVDSTLKIQPAKLEDSAVYLCASSPLSGAGELFFGEGSRLTVL.

This clonotype has at least ten counts. The J gene is TRBJ2-6, the V gene TRBV9; possible D gene TRBD1, 5 bases. V dropped 4 bases and J dropped 4 bases, with 12 bases sitting between them. The CDR3 extends over 15 amino acids. Germline CDR1 reads SGDLS; CDR2 reads YYNGEE. The CDR3 here is CASSIGDGGANVLTF. The DNA of the CDR3 is TGTGCCAGCAGCATAGGGGATGGGGGGGCCAACGTCCTGACTTTC.

The table lists this clonotype with many counts. The chain has TRBV20-1 and TRBJ2-1; 12 nucleotides agree with TRBD2. Trimming at V came to 0 bases and at J to 9 bases, leaving 15 bases not matched to a gene. The length of the CDR3 is 18 residues. CDR1 and CDR2 (germline): DFQATT, SNEGSKA (reference sequence). CDR3 protein: CSARDASGRGFATFEQFF. The CDR3 DNA follows: TGCAGTGCTAGAGACGCTAGCGGGAGGGGCTTTGCTACTTTTGAGCAGTTCTTC.

The chain links TRBV28 to TRBJ2-3; 12 bases align to TRBD2. Trimming removed 6 bases from V and 0 bases from J; junction bases left unmatched: 10. The CDR3 runs to 18 residues. Germline V gene lookup returns CDR1 MDHEN and CDR2 SYDVKM. CDR3: CASRPWSLAGGSTDTQYF. The DNA for the CDR3 is TGTGCCAGCAGACCATGGTCTCTAGCGGGAGGGAGCACAGATACGCAGTATTTT.